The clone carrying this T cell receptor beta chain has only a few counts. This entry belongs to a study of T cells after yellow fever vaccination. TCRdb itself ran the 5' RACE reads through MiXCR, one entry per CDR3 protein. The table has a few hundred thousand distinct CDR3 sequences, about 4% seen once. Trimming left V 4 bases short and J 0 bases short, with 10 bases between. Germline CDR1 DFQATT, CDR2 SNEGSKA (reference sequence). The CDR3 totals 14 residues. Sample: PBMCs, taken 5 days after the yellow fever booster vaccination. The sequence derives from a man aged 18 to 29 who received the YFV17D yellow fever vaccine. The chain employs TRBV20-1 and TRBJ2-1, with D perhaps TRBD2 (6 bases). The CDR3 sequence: CSATFGGSYNEQFF. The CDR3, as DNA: TGCAGTGCTACCTTCGGGGGCTCCTACAATGAGCAGTTCTTC.